The entry that follows covers one T cell receptor (beta chain) sequence. The antigen is unknown. This entry belongs to a study of identifying expanded T cells in peripheral blood. General study results and limits: Approximately 2-week clone count variance significantly increased as total template count grew.

The CDR3 length is 15 residues. Per germline, CDR1 SGDLS and CDR2 YYNGEE. The junction had 6 bases not matched to a gene; V was cut back by 4 bases and J by 6 bases. During the collection period, no donor immune events like infections were recorded. The repertoire was sequenced with immunoSEQ multiplex PCR; TCRdb's copy has only in-frame clones and lacks some. In the table there are about 100,000 clones, about 87% of which are singletons. The clonotype comes from a person between 18 and 70 years old in good health. Sample: blood. The rearrangement uses TRBV9 and TRBJ2-3; 12 positions agree with TRBD2. The DNA for the CDR3 is TGTGCCAGCAGCCCTCTAGCGGGGGGGGGCGATACGCAGTATTTT. Translation: CASSPLAGGGDTQYF.